Shown below are 10 T cell receptor beta chains from a single sample sequenced in a study of blood T cells in healthy people across ages. With a J-beta primer mix and a sample-barcoded 5' primer, a second PCR ran roughly 7 to 11 cycles. TCRdb reprocessed the 5' RACE reads with MiXCR, giving one entry per CDR3 protein. Of roughly 1,500,000 distinct CDR3 sequences listed, roughly 45% are singletons. The specimen sequenced was blood. The source of these receptors is a woman younger than 35 in good health.

The genes are TRBV7-6 and TRBJ2-4, with TRBD2 identical over 15 bases. The DNA end favors TRBJ2-7, so the J call may be wrong. The CDR3 sequence is 18 residues long. CDR1 SGHVS and CDR2 FNYEAQ come from the germline V gene. CDR3 nucleotide sequence: TGTGCCAGCAGCTTGGGACTAGCGGGGGGCGATTCTACCTACGAGCAGTACTTC. Its translation: CASSLGLAGGDSTYEQYF.

In this sample, this clonotype turned up a few times. The V call is TRBV7-9, the J call TRBJ2-6; D is uncertain. CDR1 SEHNR and CDR2 FQNEAQ come from the germline V gene (reference sequence). V was clipped by 4 bases and J by 2 bases, with 12 bases between them. CDR3 size: 16 residues. CDR3 sequence reads: CASSSGGVTGANVLTF. For the CDR3, the DNA is TGTGCCAGCAGCTCGGGTGGCGTCACTGGGGCCAACGTCCTGACTTTC.

Only a few counts were recorded for this clonotype. The rearrangement uses TRBV20-1 and TRBJ2-5; perhaps TRBD1 as D (6 bases). Trimming stripped 6 bases from V and 5 bases from J, with 22 bases between. The germline CDR1 and CDR2 sequences are DFQATT and SNEGSKA (reference sequence). The CDR3 is 15 amino acids. The CDR3 reads CSARNRVYPAETQYF. The CDR3 region has the DNA TGCAGTGCCCGAAACAGGGTATATCCCGCCGAGACCCAGTACTTC.

The chain uses TRBV4-2 and TRBJ1-2; no definite D call. CDR3 length: 16 amino acids. Trimming cost V 0 bases and J 0 bases, with 11 bases left between them. CDR1 is LGHNA and CDR2 is YNFKEQ in the germline V gene. CDR3 coding DNA: TGTGCCAGCAGCCAAGATGCGGCAGGAACTAACTATGGCTACACCTTC. Encoded protein: CASSQDAAGTNYGYTF.

The chain uses TRBV24-1 and TRBJ2-7, with 8 bases lining up with TRBD1. CDR1 and CDR2 (germline): KGHDR, SFDVKD. The CDR3 runs to 19 residues. V shed 2 bases and J 4 bases; nucleotides not matched to a gene: 18. The CDR3 DNA reads TGTGCCACCAGTGATTGTCAGGGGGCGACCTCCCCCGAGCTATACGAGCAGTACTTC. Translated, it gives CATSDCQGATSPELYEQYF.

The chain employs TRBV20-1 and TRBJ2-5, with 7 bases aligning to TRBD1. The J call may be incorrect, as the DNA end agrees better with TRBJ2-1. CDR1 and CDR2 (germline): DFQATT, SNEGSKA (reference sequence). The CDR3 has 13 residues. CDR3 DNA sequence: TGCAGTGCAGGAGGACAGGCCCAAGAGACCCAGTTCTTC. Translated, it gives CSAGGQAQETQFF.

The chain recombines TRBV27 with TRBJ2-1; TRBD2 matches 7 bases. The CDR3 is 16 residues long. V shed 3 bases and J 4 bases; nucleotides not matched to a gene: 9. Per germline, CDR1 MNHEY and CDR2 SMNVEV (reference sequence). CDR3: CASSFPIGGGYNEQFF. The DNA for the CDR3 is TGTGCCAGCAGTTTCCCAATTGGGGGGGGGTACAATGAGCAGTTCTTC.

J is TRBJ2-3 and V is TRBV5-1; 9 nucleotides line up with TRBD2. CDR3 size: 16 residues. V lost 3 bases to trimming and J lost 4 bases; unmatched junction nucleotides: 9. Germline CDR1 is SGHRS and CDR2 is YFSETQ. In nucleotides, the CDR3 is TGCGCCAGCAGCTCCTCGGGTAGCGGGAGCGCAGATACGCAGTATTTT. The encoded protein is CASSSSGSGSADTQYF.

V usage is TRBV2 and J usage is TRBJ1-5; D is unclear. The germline gives CDR1 SNHLY, CDR2 FYNNEI. V gave up 4 bases and J gave up 3 bases, with 7 bases separating them. The CDR3 is 13 amino acids. The CDR3 loop reads CASSAQFNQPQHF. Written as DNA, the CDR3 is TGTGCCAGCAGTGCCCAGTTCAATCAGCCCCAGCATTTT.

The chain couples TRBV11-2 to TRBJ1-2, with D perhaps TRBD1 (5 bases). Germline values: CDR1 SGHAT, CDR2 FQNNGV. Between the trimmed V and J ends, which lost 10 bases and 0 bases, there was a span of 12 bases. This CDR3 comprises 13 residues. The CDR3 region has the DNA TGTGCCACCGGGGGTCCAGCTAACTATGGCTACACCTTC. This encodes CATGGPANYGYTF. Variable domain in full (rest from reference TRBV11-2 and TRBJ1-2): EAGVAQSPRYKIIEKRQSVAFWCNPISGHATLYWYQQILGQGPKLLIQFQNNGVVDDSQLPKDRFSAERLKGVDSTLKIQPAKLEDSAVYLCATGGPANYGYTFGSGTRLTVV.